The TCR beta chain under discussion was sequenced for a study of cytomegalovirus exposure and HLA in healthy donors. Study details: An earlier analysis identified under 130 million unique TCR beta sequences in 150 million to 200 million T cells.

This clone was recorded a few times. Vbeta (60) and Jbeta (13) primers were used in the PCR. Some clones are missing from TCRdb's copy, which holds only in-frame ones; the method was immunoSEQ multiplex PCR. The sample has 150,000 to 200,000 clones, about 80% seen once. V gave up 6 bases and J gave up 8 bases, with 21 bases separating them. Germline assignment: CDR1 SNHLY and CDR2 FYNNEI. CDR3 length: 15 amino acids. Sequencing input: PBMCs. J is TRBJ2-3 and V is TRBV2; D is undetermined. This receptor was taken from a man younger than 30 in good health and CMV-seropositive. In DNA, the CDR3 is TGTGCCAGCAGACAAATGCCCCTAGGTCCCAGTACGCAGTATTTT. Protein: CASRQMPLGPSTQYF.